This T cell receptor beta chain appears in the sequencing data of a study of T cell repertoires in cytomegalovirus infection (dated by TCRdb to between 2018 and 2021). Regarding the complete study: Because public TCR beta signatures pointed to carriage of CMV infection together with the matching HLA type, the HLA type of each donor mattered for the analysis. Paper-wide results and their limitations: The ex vivo response was dominated by HLA-C-restricted CMV-specific TCR beta clonotypes, which also provided the single most frequent clonotype in two of eight donors. Carriers of CMV infection plus the relevant HLA type were discriminated by the cumulative frequency of public TCR beta family members in the study cohort and in an independent roughly 320-donor cohort.

Relative to germline, V is missing 5 bases and J is missing 5 bases, with 8 bases of the junction outside any gene match. The CDR3 covers 15 residues, taking in both the cysteine and the phenylalanine. The sequence is cut down to CDR3 DNA, 45 bases in frame from base 1. With regard to this clonotype: Its antigen specificity is not known. Base quality data are lacking; no much larger clone is found one base away.

These reads were obtained on an Illumina HiSeq 1500. TCRdb redid the processing of the public reads, applying fastp at Q25 and MiXCR, and retained in-frame beta chains. Here each entry gathers all rows of one CDR3 protein and keeps the most common genes and DNA. For this sample the table gives under 150,000 distinct CDR3 sequences, of which roughly a quarter were detected only once. 30% to 40% of the sample is taken by the ten largest. The sequence derives from a human donor in good health (CMV status not recorded). Some clones in this sample may be carry-over from other donors' samples. Sequencing input: PBMCs, sequenced either directly or after in vitro stimulation (not recorded which). The receptor chain draws on TRBV12-3 or TRBV12-4 and TRBJ1-5; 8 central bases correspond to TRBD1. The bases are TGTGCCAGCAGTCCAATTACAGGGGGTTATCAGCCCCAGCATTTT. Its amino acids are CASSPITGGYQPQHF.